This is a list of T cell receptor beta chains from one sample in a study of CD8 T cells in Susac syndrome. TCRdb re-derived calls from the immunoSEQ multiplex PCR reads in MiXCR, one entry per CDR3 protein. The sample carries some 260,000 distinct CDR3 sequences, 80% to 95% recorded once. Sequencing used CD4+ T cells from PBMCs. These receptors were taken from a human donor with multiple sclerosis. Each CDR3 is given with its conserved first and last residue. Fields, in order: V gene, J gene, CDR3 length, D gene, clone size, CDR3 DNA, CDR3 protein. The D gene is left open where the match is weak. Size is stated for part of the rows, as once, few or many counts, or as a class when the clone is expanded.

v_call: TRBV2; j_call: TRBJ2-2; cdr3_length: 15; d_call: TRBD2; clone_size: NA; cdr3_nt: TGTGCCAGCAGGCCACTAGCGGGAGCTGACGGGGAGCTGTTTTTT; cdr3_aa: CASRPLAGADGELFF
v_call: TRBV30; j_call: TRBJ1-5; cdr3_length: 18; d_call: TRBD1; clone_size: NA; cdr3_nt: TGTGCCTGGAGTGTACAGGGGACAGGCTGGAGGAGCAATCAGCCCCAGCATTTT; cdr3_aa: CAWSVQGTGWRSNQPQHF
v_call: TRBV7-2; j_call: TRBJ2-1; cdr3_length: 15; d_call: NA; clone_size: NA; cdr3_nt: TGTGCCAGCAGCTCCCCGACTAGATCTCCCGGTGAGCAGTTCTTC; cdr3_aa: CASSSPTRSPGEQFF
v_call: TRBV5-1; j_call: TRBJ2-5; cdr3_length: 16; d_call: NA; clone_size: NA; cdr3_nt: TGCGCCAGCAGCGACCCAGCGGGTCAGGTCCAAGAGACCCAGTACTTC; cdr3_aa: CASSDPAGQVQETQYF
v_call: TRBV12-3/TRBV12-4; j_call: TRBJ2-2; cdr3_length: 14; d_call: NA; clone_size: NA; cdr3_nt: TGTGCCAGCAGTTCGAACAGGGCCACCGGGGAGCTGTTTTTT; cdr3_aa: CASSSNRATGELFF
v_call: TRBV4-1; j_call: TRBJ1-1; cdr3_length: 16; d_call: TRBD1; clone_size: once; cdr3_nt: TGCGCCAGCAGCCCCCAGGGGGGGGCCATGAACACTGAAGCTTTCTTT; cdr3_aa: CASSPQGGAMNTEAFF
v_call: TRBV15; j_call: TRBJ1-1; cdr3_length: 17; d_call: NA; clone_size: NA; cdr3_nt: TGTGCCACCAGCAGAGCCCGTGGGGGCCAAGGACAGACTAACGGTTTCTTT; cdr3_aa: CATSRARGGQGQTNGFF
v_call: TRBV28; j_call: TRBJ2-6; cdr3_length: 15; d_call: NA; clone_size: NA; cdr3_nt: TGTGCCAGCAGTTTGGGGATCTCTGGGGCCAACGTCCTGACTTTC; cdr3_aa: CASSLGISGANVLTF
v_call: TRBV11-2; j_call: TRBJ2-7; cdr3_length: 15; d_call: TRBD1; clone_size: NA; cdr3_nt: TGTGCCAGCAGCCTAAACCGGGACAGGACCTACGAGCAGTACTTC; cdr3_aa: CASSLNRDRTYEQYF
v_call: TRBV10-3; j_call: TRBJ2-5; cdr3_length: 13; d_call: NA; clone_size: NA; cdr3_nt: TGTGCCATCAGCACAGGGTACCAAGAGACCCAGTACTTC; cdr3_aa: CAISTGYQETQYF
v_call: TRBV30; j_call: TRBJ2-7; cdr3_length: 14; d_call: TRBD1; clone_size: NA; cdr3_nt: TGTGCCTGGAACCGGGACAGGGACTCCTACGAGCAGTACTTC; cdr3_aa: CAWNRDRDSYEQYF
v_call: TRBV5-6; j_call: TRBJ2-6; cdr3_length: 17; d_call: NA; clone_size: NA; cdr3_nt: TGTGCCAGCAGCATCAGGCAGGGGAGCTCTGGGGCCAACGTCCTGACTTTC; cdr3_aa: CASSIRQGSSGANVLTF
v_call: TRBV11-2; j_call: TRBJ2-2; cdr3_length: 16; d_call: NA; clone_size: NA; cdr3_nt: TGTGCCAGCAGCTTATACGTCGCAGAGACTACCGGGGAGCTGTTTTTT; cdr3_aa: CASSLYVAETTGELFF
v_call: TRBV10-2; j_call: TRBJ1-5; cdr3_length: 17; d_call: NA; clone_size: NA; cdr3_nt: TGCGCCAGCAGCCCTTATCGTGGGGGCGGGAGCAATCAGCCCCAGCATTTT; cdr3_aa: CASSPYRGGGSNQPQHF
v_call: TRBV11-2; j_call: TRBJ2-1; cdr3_length: 14; d_call: NA; clone_size: NA; cdr3_nt: TGTGCCAGCAGCTCTCAGGCGGAGAGGAATGAGCAGTTCTTC; cdr3_aa: CASSSQAERNEQFF
v_call: TRBV2; j_call: TRBJ2-4; cdr3_length: 13; d_call: NA; clone_size: NA; cdr3_nt: TGTGCCGGTAGTACCTTAGCCAAAAACATTCAGTACTTC; cdr3_aa: CAGSTLAKNIQYF
v_call: TRBV3-1; j_call: TRBJ2-3; cdr3_length: 14; d_call: NA; clone_size: few; cdr3_nt: TGTGCCAGCAGCCAAGCCGGGAGCACAGATACGCAGTATTTT; cdr3_aa: CASSQAGSTDTQYF
v_call: TRBV27; j_call: TRBJ2-2; cdr3_length: 14; d_call: TRBD1; clone_size: NA; cdr3_nt: TGTGCCAGCAGTTCAGACAGGGCAACCGGGGAGCTGTTTTTT; cdr3_aa: CASSSDRATGELFF
v_call: TRBV30; j_call: TRBJ2-1; cdr3_length: 13; d_call: NA; clone_size: NA; cdr3_nt: TGTGCCTGGAGTGGCGGACCCAACAATGAGCAGTTCTTC; cdr3_aa: CAWSGGPNNEQFF
v_call: TRBV5-4; j_call: TRBJ2-6; cdr3_length: 15; d_call: NA; clone_size: NA; cdr3_nt: TGTGCCAGCAGCTTGGGGGGGGTCGGGGCCAACGTCCTGACTTTC; cdr3_aa: CASSLGGVGANVLTF
v_call: TRBV7-9; j_call: TRBJ2-5; cdr3_length: 14; d_call: NA; clone_size: NA; cdr3_nt: TGTGCCAGCAGCTTAGACTGGGTCCAAGAGACCCAGTACTTC; cdr3_aa: CASSLDWVQETQYF
v_call: TRBV5-4; j_call: TRBJ1-5; cdr3_length: 14; d_call: NA; clone_size: NA; cdr3_nt: TGTGCCAGCAGCTTCGGCAGGGACAATCAGCCCCAGCATTTT; cdr3_aa: CASSFGRDNQPQHF
v_call: TRBV6-1; j_call: TRBJ1-5; cdr3_length: 15; d_call: NA; clone_size: NA; cdr3_nt: TGTGCCAGCAGTGAAACAGGTCTCAAACGTAAGGCCCAGCATTTT; cdr3_aa: CASSETGLKRKAQHF
v_call: TRBV12-3/TRBV12-4; j_call: TRBJ2-1; cdr3_length: 12; d_call: NA; clone_size: NA; cdr3_nt: TGTGCCAGCAGTTCAGTAGGCTATGAGCAGTTCTTC; cdr3_aa: CASSSVGYEQFF
v_call: TRBV19; j_call: TRBJ2-7; cdr3_length: 12; d_call: NA; clone_size: NA; cdr3_nt: TGTGCCAGTAGTATGTGGGAATACGAGCAGTACTTC; cdr3_aa: CASSMWEYEQYF
v_call: TRBV24-1; j_call: TRBJ2-3; cdr3_length: 17; d_call: TRBD1; clone_size: NA; cdr3_nt: TGTGCCACCAGTGACCCGGGACAGGGGGGGCTCACAGATACGCAGTATTTT; cdr3_aa: CATSDPGQGGLTDTQYF
v_call: TRBV12-3/TRBV12-4; j_call: TRBJ2-1; cdr3_length: 14; d_call: NA; clone_size: NA; cdr3_nt: TGTGCCAGCAGTCCCGAGGCCCTGACAGCTTCGCAGTTCTTC; cdr3_aa: CASSPEALTASQFF
v_call: TRBV19; j_call: TRBJ2-1; cdr3_length: 15; d_call: TRBD2; clone_size: NA; cdr3_nt: TGTGCCAGTAGTATAGTAATTAGCGGGAGGGCCCGGCAGTTCTTC; cdr3_aa: CASSIVISGRARQFF
v_call: TRBV21-1; j_call: TRBJ2-1; cdr3_length: 14; d_call: NA; clone_size: NA; cdr3_nt: TGTGCCCGACCGGGGCACAGGTACTACAATGAGCAGTTCTTC; cdr3_aa: CARPGHRYYNEQFF
v_call: TRBV7-9; j_call: TRBJ2-7; cdr3_length: 15; d_call: TRBD2; clone_size: NA; cdr3_nt: TGTGCCAGCAGCCTAACTAGCGGGGCCTCCTACGAGCAGTACTTC; cdr3_aa: CASSLTSGASYEQYF
v_call: TRBV14; j_call: TRBJ2-1; cdr3_length: 16; d_call: TRBD2; clone_size: NA; cdr3_nt: TGTGCCAGCAGCGAGACTAGCGGGAGCTCCTACAATGAGCAGTTCTTC; cdr3_aa: CASSETSGSSYNEQFF
v_call: TRBV24-1; j_call: TRBJ2-5; cdr3_length: 14; d_call: NA; clone_size: NA; cdr3_nt: TGTGCCACCAGTGATCCGGGGGACCAAGAGACCCAGTACTTC; cdr3_aa: CATSDPGDQETQYF
v_call: TRBV28; j_call: TRBJ1-3; cdr3_length: 15; d_call: TRBD1; clone_size: NA; cdr3_nt: TGTGCCAGCTGGACAGGGGGAGCGTTGGGAAACACCATATATTTT; cdr3_aa: CASWTGGALGNTIYF
v_call: TRBV28; j_call: TRBJ2-1; cdr3_length: 19; d_call: NA; clone_size: NA; cdr3_nt: TGTGCCAGCAGTTTGACTGGGCGATGGGGTTCGAGCTCCTACAATGAGCAGTTCTTC; cdr3_aa: CASSLTGRWGSSSYNEQFF
v_call: TRBV5-1; j_call: TRBJ2-7; cdr3_length: 15; d_call: TRBD1; clone_size: NA; cdr3_nt: TGCGCCAGCAGCTCGGGGACAGGGGGCATGTACGAGCAGTACTTC; cdr3_aa: CASSSGTGGMYEQYF
v_call: TRBV4-2; j_call: TRBJ2-7; cdr3_length: 16; d_call: TRBD2; clone_size: few; cdr3_nt: TGTGCCAGCAGCCAAGATAGAGGTAGCGGGGGTTACGAGCAGTACTTC; cdr3_aa: CASSQDRGSGGYEQYF
v_call: TRBV18; j_call: TRBJ2-6; cdr3_length: 15; d_call: NA; clone_size: NA; cdr3_nt: TGTGCCAGCTCACCTGGCGACGCTGGGGCCAACGTCCTGACTTTC; cdr3_aa: CASSPGDAGANVLTF
v_call: TRBV5-1; j_call: TRBJ2-3; cdr3_length: 16; d_call: TRBD2; clone_size: NA; cdr3_nt: TGCGCCAGCAGCTTGGGCTACGGGGGGGCCGGAGATACGCAGTATTTT; cdr3_aa: CASSLGYGGAGDTQYF